This entry features one T cell receptor (beta chain) sequence. This entry is derived from a study of T cell changes during pregnancy in multiple sclerosis. Sequenced by immunoSEQ multiplex PCR; TCRdb stores in-frame clones only, minus some. The table has tens of thousands of clones, approximately 90% seen once. Looked up from germline, CDR1 is SNHLY and CDR2 is FYNNEI. The length of the CDR3 is 12 residues. V dropped 3 bases and J dropped 7 bases, with 7 bases sitting between them. The chain combines TRBV2 with TRBJ2-4; perhaps TRBD2 as D (5 bases). The TCR comes from a female donor with multiple sclerosis, enrolled in a pregnancy study. The sample in question was CD4+ T cells from peripheral blood mononuclear cells, obtained before pregnancy. The CDR3 sequence is CASSDRGNIQYF. The CDR3 nucleotides are TGTGCCAGCAGTGATCGGGGTAACATTCAGTACTTC.